The 28 T cell receptor beta chains reported below all come from one sample, sequenced in a study of T cells in Graves' hyperthyroidism and ophthalmopathy. RNA transcripts yielded amplified TCR beta CDR3 regions. The study used the HTBI primer set for a first-round RT-PCR of the TCR CDR3. TCRdb recomputed calls from the multiplex PCR reads with MiXCR, one row per CDR3 protein. The sample comprises 550,000 to 650,000 distinct CDR3 sequences, about 15% of which are singletons, and more than 5% rests with the top ten. Sequenced: blood. Receptor source: a woman between 25 and 40 years old with Graves' hyperthyroidism that later progressed to Graves' ophthalmopathy.

This clonotype was seen many times. V gene TRBV29-1 combines with J gene TRBJ1-1; D may be TRBD1 (5 bases). CDR3 size: 13 residues. Trimming took off 7 bases at V and 5 bases at J, with 17 bases between the two ends. Germline values: CDR1 SQVTM, CDR2 ANQGSEA. CDR3 protein: CSARLRVETEAFF. As DNA, the CDR3 is TGCAGCGCCCGCCTCAGGGTGGAAACTGAAGCTTTCTTT. The entire variable domain, with the rest obtained from reference TRBV29-1 and TRBJ1-1, is as follows: SAVISQKPSRDICQRGTSLTIQCQVDSQVTMMFWYRQQPGQSLTLIATANQGSEATYESGFVIDKFPISRPNLTFSTLTVSNMSPEDSSIYLCSARLRVETEAFFGQGTRLTVV.

In its sample, this clonotype was seen many times. The V call is TRBV6-5, the J call TRBJ2-1; no clear D. The V gene lost 0 bases and the J gene lost 5 bases, with 23 bases spanning the gap. The germline V gene has CDR1 MNHEY and CDR2 SVGAGI. The length of the CDR3 is 19 residues. CDR3 nucleotide sequence: TGTGCCAGCAGTTACTCAGGGCCAGGCCTATGGTGGACGAACAATGAGCAGTTCTTC. It codes for CASSYSGPGLWWTNNEQFF.

This clonotype occurred a few times. CDR3 nucleotide sequence: TGTGCCAGCAGCTCCGGAGGGAGTGAAAAACTGTTTTTT. Its protein product is CASSSGGSEKLFF. The chain couples TRBV7-9 to TRBJ1-4; no clear D gene. The CDR3 contains 13 residues. V was shortened by 4 bases and J by 7 bases, with 10 bases between the two germline ends. Germline CDR1 reads SEHNR; CDR2 reads FQNEAQ (reference sequence).

This clonotype was seen more than once but under ten times. V and J are TRBV18 and TRBJ1-4, with D unresolved. This CDR3 comprises 16 residues. V shed 6 bases and J shed 0 bases, with 14 bases lying between them. CDR1 KGHSH and CDR2 LQKENI come from the germline V gene. The CDR3, as DNA: TGTGCCAGCTCTCCTCTGGACGGGACAACTAATGAAAAACTGTTTTTT. It yields the protein CASSPLDGTTNEKLFF.

The chain joins TRBV6-2 or TRBV6-3 to TRBJ1-6; D is possibly TRBD1 (5 bases). Trimming cost V 5 bases and J 0 bases, with 14 bases left between them. This CDR3 is built from 17 residues. Germline-derived CDR1 and CDR2 are MNHEY and SVGEGT. The CDR3 DNA sequence: TGTGCCAGCAGTACCCCGGGGGAGAGCTCCTATAATTCACCCCTCCACTTT. Translation: CASSTPGESSYNSPLHF.

This clonotype came up many times. This chain joins TRBV10-3 and TRBJ1-4; 7 bases map to TRBD1. Germline values: CDR1 ENHRY, CDR2 SYGVKD. The V segment lost 6 bases and the J segment 5 bases; nucleotides outside the gene matches: 6. This CDR3 is 14 amino acids long. The DNA of the CDR3 is TGTGCCATCAGCACCGGGACAGAAAATGAAAAACTGTTTTTT. Its translation is CAISTGTENEKLFF.

The rearrangement joins TRBV6-6 to TRBJ1-1; 7 bases map to TRBD1. CDR1 is MNHNY and CDR2 is SVGAGI in the germline V gene (reference sequence). With 1 base clipped from V and 2 bases from J, the junction kept 1 base outside the gene matches. CDR3 length: 14 amino acids. The CDR3 spells CASSYWDSNTEAFF. In DNA form, the CDR3 reads TGTGCCAGCAGTTACTGGGACAGTAACACTGAAGCTTTCTTT.

The rearrangement links TRBV12-3 or TRBV12-4 to TRBJ1-2, with TRBD1 as a possible D gene (5 bases). The CDR3 loop spans 11 amino acids. V shed 11 bases and J shed 11 bases, with 18 bases lying between them. CDR3 sequence reads: CAQGVRGSYTF. DNA of the CDR3: TGTGCCCAAGGGGTCCGGGGGAGTTACACCTTC.

Only a few counts were recorded for this clonotype. The chain combines TRBV7-3 with TRBJ2-2; 10 positions agree with TRBD2. This CDR3 has 16 residues. V shed 2 bases and J 7 bases; nucleotides not matched to a gene: 7. The germline V gene encodes CDR1 SGHTA and CDR2 FQGTGA. In DNA, the CDR3 is TGTGCCAGCAGCTTAGGTAGCGGGAGGTTGTTCGGGGAGCTGTTTTTT. Encoded protein: CASSLGSGRLFGELFF.

This clonotype was seen more than once but under ten times. This chain connects TRBV6-2 or TRBV6-3 to TRBJ2-2, with D uncertain. The germline V gene has CDR1 MNHEY and CDR2 SVGEGT. The CDR3 covers 15 residues. V was clipped by 7 bases and J by 5 bases, with 17 bases between them. The CDR3 sequence: CASTMADPRTGELFF. The CDR3 DNA is TGTGCCAGCACTATGGCGGACCCGAGAACCGGGGAGCTGTTTTTT.

This clonotype appeared many times. V and J are TRBV19 and TRBJ1-2; D is perhaps TRBD1 (5 bases). CDR1 and CDR2 from the germline V gene are LNHDA and SQIVND (reference sequence). V lost 3 bases and J 4 bases, leaving 12 bases between the germline ends. This CDR3 comprises 14 residues. The CDR3 DNA is TGTGCCAGTAGTATTCAGGGTAGCCTCTATGGCTACACCTTC. Protein sequence: CASSIQGSLYGYTF.

V and J are TRBV11-3 and TRBJ2-3; D unresolved. V gave up 6 bases and J gave up 2 bases, with 12 bases separating them. This CDR3 has 14 amino acids. Germline V gene lookup returns CDR1 SGHNT and CDR2 YENEEA. Written as DNA, the CDR3 is TGTGCCAGCAGTTCATTCTCTGACACAGATACGCAGTATTTT. Amino acids: CASSSFSDTDTQYF.

The V and J genes are TRBV20-1 and TRBJ1-1; perhaps TRBD1 as D (6 bases). Trimming removed 5 bases at V and 5 bases at J, with 24 bases between. Per germline, CDR1 DFQATT and CDR2 SNEGSKA (reference sequence). The CDR3 loop spans 16 amino acids. CDR3 DNA: TGCAGTGCTCCGCCCTCCACCGGGACAATGCCTACTGAAGCTTTCTTT. Amino acid sequence: CSAPPSTGTMPTEAFF.

This chain's CDR3 is CASSDRGNIQYF. In DNA, the CDR3 is TGTGCCAGCAGCGACAGGGGTAACATTCAGTACTTC. The chain has TRBV13 and TRBJ2-4; 8 bases line up with TRBD1. The CDR3 sequence is 12 residues long. Germline loops: CDR1 PRHDT, CDR2 FYEKMQ (reference sequence). Losses at the gene ends were 5 bases for V and 7 bases for J; bases not matched to a gene: 1.

This clonotype was counted ten times or more. The rearrangement uses TRBV19 and TRBJ2-7; 10 bases fit TRBD1. With 3 bases clipped from V and 4 bases from J, the junction kept 9 bases outside the gene matches. The germline V gene has CDR1 LNHDA and CDR2 SQIVND (reference sequence). This CDR3 comprises 16 residues. This chain's CDR3 is CASSIQGDRGFYEQYF. The DNA of the CDR3 is TGTGCCAGTAGTATTCAAGGGGACAGGGGTTTTTACGAGCAGTACTTC.

This clonotype was seen at least ten times. The chain combines TRBV14 with TRBJ1-1, with unresolved D. This CDR3 region has 14 residues. Trimming took 0 bases from V and 4 from J, leaving 9 bases between them. Germline loops: CDR1 SGHDN, CDR2 FVKESK. In DNA, the CDR3 is TGTGCCAGCAGCCAAGACACGAAGTCCACTGAAGCTTTCTTT. Translation gives CASSQDTKSTEAFF.

This clonotype occurred many times. This chain links TRBV28 with TRBJ2-2, with a possible D match to TRBD1 (6 bases). V was clipped by 5 bases and J by 6 bases, with 19 bases between them. CDR3 size: 16 residues. CDR1 MDHEN and CDR2 SYDVKM come from the germline V gene. CDR3 sequence reads: CASSPLKQTGSGELFF. The CDR3 nucleotides read TGTGCCAGCAGTCCCCTCAAACAGACAGGTTCCGGGGAGCTGTTTTTT.

The chain joins TRBV4-2 to TRBJ2-2; TRBD2 agrees at 8 bases. V lost 0 bases to trimming and J lost 0 bases; unmatched junction nucleotides: 0. CDR1 is LGHNA and CDR2 is YNFKEQ in the germline V gene. This CDR3 is 16 amino acids long. For the CDR3, the DNA is TGTGCCAGCAGCCAAGAAGCGGGAGCGAACACCGGGGAGCTGTTTTTT. It specifies CASSQEAGANTGELFF.

This clonotype was seen a few times. This chain uses TRBV6-1 with TRBJ1-5; 7 bases match TRBD1. There are 16 residues in the CDR3. J lost 1 base, V lost 4 bases, and 7 bases had no gene match. Germline values: CDR1 MNHNS, CDR2 SASEGT. The CDR3 loop is CASSVYQGGSNQPQHF. Here the CDR3 DNA reads TGTGCCAGCAGTGTCTATCAGGGGGGGAGCAATCAGCCCCAGCATTTT.

This clonotype was seen ten or more times. The CDR3 loop reads CASSGIEAFF. Here the CDR3 DNA reads TGTGCCAGCAGCGGGATTGAAGCTTTCTTT. J is TRBJ1-1 and V is TRBV2; no clear D gene. This CDR3 contains 10 residues. V dropped 6 bases and J dropped 7 bases, with 6 bases sitting between them. Germline CDR1 SNHLY, CDR2 FYNNEI.

The V and J genes are TRBV29-1 and TRBJ2-5; D is possibly TRBD2 (7 bases). Germline V lookup: CDR1 SQVTM, CDR2 ANQGSEA. Trimming cost V 4 bases and J 2 bases, with 14 bases left between them. This CDR3 is built from 14 residues. The CDR3 here is CSVGEGESQETQYF. The CDR3 DNA sequence: TGCAGCGTTGGGGAGGGGGAGTCTCAAGAGACCCAGTACTTC.

The V gene is TRBV3-1, the J gene TRBJ2-3; tentatively, D is TRBD2 (6 bases). This CDR3 contains 15 residues. V was shortened by 0 bases and J by 2 bases, with 9 bases between the two germline ends. Germline CDR1 is LGHDT and CDR2 is YNNKEL (reference sequence). CDR3 in DNA: TGTGCCAGCAGCCAAGAGGCGGGAACCACAGATACGCAGTATTTT. This codes for CASSQEAGTTDTQYF.

The CDR3 spells CASSQDTTGQGVANTEAFF. CDR3 in DNA: TGTGCCAGCAGCCAAGATACAACCGGACAGGGGGTGGCGAACACTGAAGCTTTCTTT. This chain links TRBV3-1 with TRBJ1-1; 10 bases are shared with TRBD1. The V gene's germline CDR1 is LGHDT and CDR2 YNNKEL (reference sequence). V lost 0 bases and J lost 1; bases outside the gene matches: 11. This CDR3 contains 19 residues.

This chain links TRBV30 with TRBJ2-5, with D possibly being TRBD2 (5 bases). The CDR3 has 14 amino acids. Per the germline V gene, CDR1 is GTSNPN and CDR2 is SVGIG (reference sequence). The CDR3 loop reads CALSGQAIQETQYF. The CDR3 DNA sequence: TGTGCGCTGAGCGGCCAGGCAATTCAAGAGACCCAGTACTTC.

CDR3: CASSASGRGYEQYF. The CDR3 DNA reads as TGCGCCAGCAGTGCAAGCGGGAGAGGTTACGAGCAGTACTTC. The rearrangement links TRBV10-1 to TRBJ2-7, with TRBD2 identical over 8 bases. The CDR3 totals 14 residues. Germline assignment: CDR1 WNHNN and CDR2 SYGVQD (reference sequence). J was trimmed by 4 bases and V by 4 bases; bases with no gene match: 6.

The CDR3 bases are TGTGCCAGCAGCTGGGGGTCCAACTCCTACAATGAGCAGTTCTTC. Protein product: CASSWGSNSYNEQFF. J is TRBJ2-1 and V is TRBV7-3; D is perhaps TRBD1 or TRBD2 (5 bases each). The CDR3 is 15 amino acids. Looked up from germline, CDR1 is SGHTA and CDR2 is FQGTGA. V lost 4 bases to trimming and J lost 0 bases, with 10 bases between them. The variable domain in full, with the rest retrieved from reference TRBV7-3 and TRBJ2-1, is GAGVSQTPSNKVTEKGKYVELRCDPISGHTALYWYRQSLGQGPEFLIYFQGTGAADDSGLPNDRFFAVRPEGSVSTLKIQRTERGDSAVYLCASSWGSNSYNEQFFGPGTRLTVL.

The V gene is TRBV5-1, the J gene TRBJ2-1; 11 positions match TRBD2. J gave up 3 bases and V 0 bases, and 8 bases lay outside the gene matches. Germline values: CDR1 SGHRS, CDR2 YFSETQ. This CDR3 has 18 amino acids. This CDR3 reads CASSLAISGGGIYNEQFF. The DNA of the CDR3 is TGCGCCAGCAGCTTGGCAATTAGCGGGGGGGGAATCTACAATGAGCAGTTCTTC.

The J gene is TRBJ2-1, the V gene TRBV5-6, with 11 bases aligning to TRBD2. Germline V gene sequence: CDR1 SGHDT, CDR2 YYEEEE. The ends lost 0 bases at V and 8 bases at J; junction bases unmatched: 13. The CDR3 is 18 residues long. CDR3 sequence (DNA): TGTGCCAGCAGCTTGGCACGCCGACTAGCGGGGACATCGGATGAGCAGTTCTTC. Its translation is CASSLARRLAGTSDEQFF.